This T cell receptor beta chain comes out of a study of cytomegalovirus exposure and HLA in healthy donors. Looking at the study overall: HLA-typed donors were the source of approximately 88 million unique TCRs held in an early data release. The study, taken as a whole, reports: Researchers reported in a later analysis that a missense DCLRE1C variant was tied to TCR beta V- and J-gene trimming. Published work reported that the classifier diagnosed cytomegalovirus status with high specificity and sensitivity. By a later analysis, the bulk of CMV-associated TCR beta chains appeared HLA-restricted.

Primers included in the PCR were 60 Vbeta and 13 Jbeta primers. Repertoires were generated with immunoSEQ multiplex PCR, while TCRdb's copy carries only in-frame clones and drops some. Of 95,000 to 110,000 clones detected, roughly 77% appear once; the ten largest clones hold 10% to 13%. As to this clone: The antigen is unknown.

V lost 0 bases, J lost 7 bases, and 16 bases lay in between. From germline, CDR1 is MGHRA and CDR2 YSYEKL. CDR3 size: 16 residues. This receptor was taken from a woman younger than 35 in good health and CMV-seropositive. Sequenced material: PBMCs. The chain uses TRBV4-1 and TRBJ1-5; possible D gene TRBD1, 5 bases. The chain's CDR3 is CASSQDPGGRIQPQHF. CDR3 bases: TGCGCCAGCAGCCAAGATCCGGGGGGAAGGATCCAGCCCCAGCATTTT.